This T cell receptor (beta chain) is from a study of blood T cells in healthy people across ages. Study-level findings and limits: In older individuals, TCR beta diversity per million T cells was lower, falling roughly linearly with age. Estimates drawn from one million T cells were deemed to understate diversity.

The table lists this clonotype with many counts. Its antigen is as yet unknown. The authors ran a second PCR of about 7 to 11 cycles using a sample-barcoded 5' primer and a J-beta primer mix. TCRdb reanalysed the 5' RACE reads using MiXCR and keeps one entry per CDR3 protein. The table has some 890,000 distinct CDR3 sequences, roughly 28% seen once. Germline CDR1 and CDR2: MNHNY and SVGAGI (reference sequence). V lost 5 bases to trimming and J lost 0 bases, with 17 bases between them. This CDR3 is built from 16 residues. This same sample was also part of a study on T cells of mothers and their children. That source notes: All extracted RNA went into cDNA synthesis, about 1.4 ug per 15 ul. Clones that were microchimeric and persistent were not detected among T cells.

The specimen was blood. The chain links TRBV6-6 to TRBJ2-7; possible D gene TRBD1, 6 bases. The sequence was collected from a woman in her thirties or forties in good health. The DNA for the CDR3 is TGTGCCAGCAGTATATCACTCCGGGACACCTCCTACGAGCAGTACTTC. Translation gives CASSISLRDTSYEQYF.